Described below is a single TCR beta chain sequence and its context. This CDR3 is built from 15 residues. The V and J ends lost 3 bases and 5 bases, in that order; junction bases with no gene match: 7. The V gene's germline CDR1 is MDHEN and CDR2 SYDVKM. The sample originates from a study of shared clonotypes between healthy human individuals. Whole-study context: Three CD4 naive, three CD4 memory, two CD8 naive and one CD8 memory plate were used per donor.

The assay used deep level. Clones were sequenced by immunoSEQ multiplex PCR, and TCRdb holds only the in-frame ones, with some missing. The repertoire includes 700,000 or so clones, about three quarters of them detected once, and approximately 1.8% sits in the top ten. J is TRBJ2-5 and V is TRBV28; 9 positions match TRBD1. The TCR was taken from a woman between 25 and 40 years old in good health. Material: memory CD4+ T cells sorted from blood. Subset indicated: CD45RA-negative fraction. For the CDR3, the DNA is TGTGCCAGCAGTTTCCAAGGACAGGGGCAGGAGACCCAGTACTTC. Amino acid sequence: CASSFQGQGQETQYF.